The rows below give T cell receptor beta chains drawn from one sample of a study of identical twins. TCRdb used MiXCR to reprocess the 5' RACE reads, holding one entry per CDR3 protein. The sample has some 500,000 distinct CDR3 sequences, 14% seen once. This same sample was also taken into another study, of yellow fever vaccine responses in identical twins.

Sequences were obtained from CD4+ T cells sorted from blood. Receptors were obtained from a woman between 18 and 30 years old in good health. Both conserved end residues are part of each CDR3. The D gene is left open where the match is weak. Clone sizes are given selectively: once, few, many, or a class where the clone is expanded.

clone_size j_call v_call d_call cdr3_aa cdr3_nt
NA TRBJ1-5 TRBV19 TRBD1 CASKPGQDNQPQHF TGTGCCAGTAAACCGGGACAGGACAATCAGCCCCAGCATTTT
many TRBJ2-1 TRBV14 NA CASSQYNEQFF TGTGCCAGCAGCCAATACAATGAGCAGTTCTTC
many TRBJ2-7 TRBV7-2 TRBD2 CASSLRHSGTSYEQYF TGTGCCAGCAGCTTACGTCATAGCGGGACCTCCTACGAGCAGTACTTC
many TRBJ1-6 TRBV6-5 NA CASSYAGSSYNSPLHF TGTGCCAGCAGTTACGCGGGGAGCTCCTATAATTCACCCCTCCACTTT
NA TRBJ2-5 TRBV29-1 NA CSVLPSEHQETQYF TGCAGCGTTCTTCCTAGCGAACACCAAGAGACCCAGTACTTC
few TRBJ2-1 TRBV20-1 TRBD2 CSGLAGALGYNEQFF TGCAGTGGACTAGCGGGGGCCCTTGGGTACAATGAGCAGTTCTTC
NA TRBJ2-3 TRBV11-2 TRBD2 CASSLFHGAGASTDTQYF TGTGCCAGCAGCTTATTTCATGGAGCGGGGGCTAGCACAGATACGCAGTATTTT
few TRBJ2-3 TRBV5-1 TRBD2 CASSRSTSGYTDTQYF TGCGCCAGCAGCAGATCGACTAGCGGCTACACAGATACGCAGTATTTT
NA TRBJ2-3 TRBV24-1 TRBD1 CATSEWGTGSTDTQYF TGTGCCACCAGTGAGTGGGGGACAGGGAGCACAGATACGCAGTATTTT
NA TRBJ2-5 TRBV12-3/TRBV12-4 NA CASRETEETQYF TGTGCCAGCAGGGAGACAGAAGAGACCCAGTACTTC
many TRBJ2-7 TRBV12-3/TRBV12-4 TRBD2 CASSLKGLAGEFYEQYF TGTGCCAGCAGTTTAAAGGGACTAGCGGGAGAGTTCTACGAGCAGTACTTC
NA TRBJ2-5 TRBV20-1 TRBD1 CSARDQQGAETQYF TGCAGTGCTAGAGACCAACAGGGGGCAGAGACCCAGTACTTC
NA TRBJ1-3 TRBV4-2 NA CASSQGGRDSGNTIYF TGTGCCAGCAGCCAAGGAGGCAGGGACTCTGGAAACACCATATATTTT
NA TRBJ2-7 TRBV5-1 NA CASTSLYEQYF TGCGCCAGCACGAGCCTCTACGAGCAGTACTTC
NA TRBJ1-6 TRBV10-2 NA CASSDKTVDSSPLHF TGCGCCAGCAGTGACAAGACAGTGGATAGTTCACCCCTCCACTTT